Reported below is one TCR beta chain. Its antigen is undetermined. The CDR3 extends over 11 amino acids. Germline loops: CDR1 DFQATT, CDR2 SNEGSKA (reference sequence). Trimming shortened V by 7 bases and J by 3 bases, and 10 bases separated the two germline ends. This specimen belongs to a study of shared clonotypes between healthy human individuals. Study outcomes and limitations: Lower generation probabilities were found for non-shared clonotypes than for those shared by all four donors. Memory subsets generally showed lower estimated richness than naive subsets. Collection of samples was limited to blood; tissue repertoires likely differ.

Every subset's genomic DNA went evenly onto several immunoSEQ plates. TCRdb's table, derived via immunoSEQ multiplex PCR, lists solely in-frame clones and lacks some. The repertoire holds 2,500,000 or so clones, with roughly 90% as singletons. This chain uses TRBV20-1 with TRBJ2-7; D perhaps matches TRBD1 (5 bases). Material for sequencing was naive CD4+ T cells from PBMCs. This sample's subset: CD45RA+ positively selected. This clonotype was obtained from a young man in good health. Some clones in this sample may be carry-over from other donors' samples. The CDR3 DNA sequence: TGCAGTGTGGGGCGCGACTACGAGCAGTACTTC. The encoded protein is CSVGRDYEQYF.